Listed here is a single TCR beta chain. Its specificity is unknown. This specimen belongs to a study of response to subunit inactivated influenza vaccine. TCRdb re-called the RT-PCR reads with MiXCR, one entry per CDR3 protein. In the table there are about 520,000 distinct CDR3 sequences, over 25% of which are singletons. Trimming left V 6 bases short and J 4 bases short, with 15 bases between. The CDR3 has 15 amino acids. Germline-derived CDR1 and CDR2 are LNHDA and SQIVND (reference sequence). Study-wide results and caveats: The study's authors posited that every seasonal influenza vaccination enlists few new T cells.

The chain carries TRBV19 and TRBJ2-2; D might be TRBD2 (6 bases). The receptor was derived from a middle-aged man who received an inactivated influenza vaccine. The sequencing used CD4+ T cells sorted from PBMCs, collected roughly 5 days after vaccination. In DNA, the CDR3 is TGTGCCAGTAGATGGTTCCAAGCGGGCACCGGGGAGCTGTTTTTT. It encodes CASRWFQAGTGELFF.